The 25 T cell receptor beta chains below all came from one sample that was sequenced in a study of T-cell reconstitution after alpha-beta-depleted transplantation in children. TCRbeta library construction was performed incorporating unique molecular identifiers. TCRdb re-analysed the PCR reads in MiXCR, keeping a single row per CDR3 protein. This table holds a few hundred thousand distinct CDR3 sequences, approximately 10% found once. The material was PBMCs, obtained before TCRalphabeta/CD19-depleted stem cell transplant. Receptor source: a child in the first two years of life with acute myeloid leukemia, due to receive a stem cell transplant.

J is TRBJ2-5 and V is TRBV5-1, with 7 bases fitting TRBD2. Germline values: CDR1 SGHRS, CDR2 YFSETQ. V gave up 4 bases and J gave up 0 bases; unmatched junction bases: 9. The CDR3 loop spans 16 amino acids. The CDR3, as DNA: TGCGCCAGCAGCCCCCAAGGGCGGGGGTACCAAGAGACCCAGTACTTC. This gives the protein CASSPQGRGYQETQYF.

The table lists this clonotype with a count of one. Sequence at one end of the junction differs from germline and may be a read error. The chain uses TRBV6-1 and TRBJ2-1, with D possibly TRBD1 on 5 matching bases. The CDR3 is made up of 15 amino acids. Germline CDR1 MNHNS, CDR2 SASEGT. The CDR3 DNA follows: TGTGCCAGCAGTGTGACAGACAAGTCCTACAATGAGCGGTTCTTC. The encoded protein is CASSVTDKSYNERFF.

This clonotype was seen a few times. The rearrangement links TRBV10-3 to TRBJ2-1; unclear D gene. CDR1 and CDR2 (germline): ENHRY, SYGVKD. With 0 bases removed from V and 0 bases from J, the gap between germline ends came to 15 bases. This CDR3 region has 18 residues. CDR3 loop: CAISESFFVLRSYNEQFF. In nucleotides, the CDR3 is TGTGCCATCAGTGAGTCTTTCTTTGTGTTGCGCTCCTACAATGAGCAGTTCTTC.

This clonotype was counted only a few times. This may arise from a read error, as a much more abundant clone is one base away. The chain has TRBV27 and TRBJ1-2; weak D call: TRBD1 (5 bases). CDR3 length: 15 amino acids. CDR1 MNHEY and CDR2 SMNVEV come from the germline V gene (reference sequence). CDR3 in DNA: TGTGCCAGCAGTTCCCCGGGGCAAATGAAATATGGCGACACCTTC. This sequence encodes CASSSPGQMKYGDTF.

This clonotype was seen ten or more times. V is TRBV12-3 or TRBV12-4 and J is TRBJ2-2; no clear D gene. The V gene lost 4 bases and the J gene lost 5 bases, with 11 bases spanning the gap. This CDR3 has 14 amino acids. The CDR3 loop is CASSSAVGTGELFF. For the CDR3, the DNA is TGTGCCAGCAGTTCCGCGGTGGGAACCGGGGAGCTGTTTTTT.

Many counts were recorded for this clonotype. CDR3 sequence (DNA): TGCAGTGCGCAGGACACGAACACTGAAGCTTTCTTT. The encoded protein is CSAQDTNTEAFF. V and J are TRBV20-1 and TRBJ1-1; perhaps TRBD1 as D (5 bases). V was pared by 6 bases and J by 1 base, with 9 bases between. Per the germline V gene, CDR1 is DFQATT and CDR2 is SNEGSKA (reference sequence). The CDR3 has 12 residues.

This clonotype was seen many times. The V and J genes are TRBV2 and TRBJ1-2; 10 bases are shared with TRBD1. Germline CDR1 is SNHLY and CDR2 is FYNNEI. With 8 bases clipped from V and 0 bases from J, the junction kept 12 bases outside the gene matches. CDR3 length: 17 amino acids. The DNA for the CDR3 is TGTGCCAGCGTCAGGGACAGGGGCGATACCGCTAACTATGGCTACACCTTC. It codes for CASVRDRGDTANYGYTF.

Ten or more counts support this clonotype. V usage is TRBV20-1 and J usage is TRBJ2-3; D call uncertain. The V end was cut by 5 bases, the J end by 7 bases, with 10 bases between. CDR3 length: 11 amino acids. Germline CDR1 and CDR2: DFQATT and SNEGSKA (reference sequence). The CDR3 is CSALPINTQYF. CDR3 DNA: TGCAGTGCTTTGCCTATAAATACGCAGTATTTT.

Concerning this clonotype itself: A read error may explain this, as a much larger clone is one base away. The CDR3, as DNA: TGCAGTGCTAGACCCACAGGAATATCTCTGAATGCGCAGTATTTT. This codes for CSARPTGISLNAQYF. V is TRBV20-1 and J is TRBJ2-3; D possibly corresponds to TRBD1 (5 bases). The CDR3 sequence is 15 residues long. V was shortened by 2 bases and J by 10 bases, with 22 bases between the two germline ends. Germline CDR1 DFQATT, CDR2 SNEGSKA (reference sequence).

This clonotype was detected many times. This sequence joins TRBV7-2 and TRBJ2-1; perhaps TRBD2 as D (5 bases). The CDR3 sequence is 15 residues long. Germline CDR1 is SGHTA and CDR2 is FQGNSA. V lost 1 base, J lost 7 bases, and 14 bases lay in between. CDR3 protein: CASSLVAAGWNEQFF. The CDR3 bases are TGTGCCAGCAGCTTAGTGGCGGCGGGTTGGAATGAGCAGTTCTTC.

This clonotype was counted between two and nine times. The chain joins TRBV14 to TRBJ2-5; 7 bases map to TRBD1. Trimming took 5 bases from V and 1 from J; bases not matched to a gene: 4. The CDR3 has 14 amino acids. CDR1 and CDR2 from the germline V gene are SGHDN and FVKESK. The CDR3 DNA sequence: TGTGCCAGCAGCTCCCGGGACAGCCAAGAGACCCAGTACTTC. Its translation is CASSSRDSQETQYF.

In its sample, this clonotype was seen many times. This chain joins TRBV12-3 or TRBV12-4 and TRBJ2-7; the D is unclear. Trimming pared 6 bases from V and 3 bases from J, leaving 9 bases between. The CDR3 has 12 residues. CDR3 DNA: TGTGCCAGCAGCCGTTCTGGCTACGAGCAGTACTTC. The encoded protein is CASSRSGYEQYF.

This chain joins TRBV19 and TRBJ1-5; TRBD1 agrees at 11 bases. Per the germline V gene, CDR1 is LNHDA and CDR2 is SQIVND (reference sequence). Trimming cost V 3 bases and J 5 bases; bases outside gene matches: 3. The CDR3 totals 15 residues. This chain's CDR3 is CASSIGQGAHQPQHF. The CDR3 DNA reads TGTGCCAGTAGTATCGGACAGGGGGCCCATCAGCCCCAGCATTTT.

This clonotype has at least ten counts. The rearrangement joins TRBV11-2 to TRBJ2-2; TRBD1 might be the D (5 bases). V was shortened by 6 bases and J by 3 bases, with 26 bases between the two germline ends. The length of the CDR3 is 19 residues. Per the germline V gene, CDR1 is SGHAT and CDR2 is FQNNGV. CDR3 sequence reads: CASSSPRVFGGRDTGELFF. CDR3 bases: TGTGCCAGCAGTTCTCCCAGGGTTTTCGGTGGCCGGGACACCGGGGAGCTGTTTTTT.

There are many counts of this clonotype. The rearrangement links TRBV29-1 to TRBJ1-2; D may be TRBD1 (6 bases). CDR3 size: 13 residues. Trimming removed 6 bases from V and 4 bases from J, with 15 bases in between. Germline CDR1 reads SQVTM; CDR2 reads ANQGSEA. The CDR3 coding sequence is TGCAGCGTCTCGGGGAGGGGGGCCTATGGCTACACCTTC. It yields the protein CSVSGRGAYGYTF.

The chain employs TRBV4-1 and TRBJ1-6; no clear D. The V gene lost 4 bases and the J gene lost 8 bases, with 9 bases spanning the gap. Germline CDR1 reads MGHRA; CDR2 reads YSYEKL. The CDR3 length is 13 residues. The CDR3 DNA follows: TGCGCCAGCAGCCGAGTTGGGGATTCACCCCTCCACTTT. It is translated as CASSRVGDSPLHF.

In this sample, this clonotype turned up many times. The V call is TRBV11-2, the J call TRBJ2-4; 9 bases are shared with TRBD1. Germline V lookup: CDR1 SGHAT, CDR2 FQNNGV. J gave up 1 base and V 1 base, and 17 bases lay outside the gene matches. The CDR3 is made up of 21 amino acids. CDR3 sequence: CASSLGFHPGQGDLAKNIQYF. CDR3 coding DNA: TGTGCCAGCAGCTTAGGTTTTCATCCGGGACAGGGTGATTTGGCCAAAAACATTCAGTACTTC.

The table lists this clonotype with many counts. The chain couples TRBV7-9 to TRBJ2-4; 8 positions agree with TRBD1. The CDR3 spans 16 residues. The J segment lost 6 bases and the V segment lost 0 bases, leaving 7 bases of the junction unmatched. Looked up from germline, CDR1 is SEHNR and CDR2 is FQNEAQ (reference sequence). This CDR3 reads CASSLAGRQGPNIQYF. As DNA, the CDR3 is TGTGCCAGCAGCTTAGCGGGGAGACAGGGGCCAAACATTCAGTACTTC.

This clonotype has at least ten counts. The CDR3, as DNA: TGTGCCAGCAGCAACCTAGCGGGAGCGAGCACAGATACGCAGTATTTT. It codes for CASSNLAGASTDTQYF. The chain recombines TRBV5-4 with TRBJ2-3; 10 bases align to TRBD2. CDR1 and CDR2 from the germline V gene are SGHNT and YYREEE (reference sequence). The CDR3 has 16 amino acids. V lost 4 bases and J lost 0; bases outside the gene matches: 5.

This clonotype has more than one count but fewer than ten. This chain links TRBV6-1 with TRBJ2-7; 11 positions agree with TRBD2. In germline, CDR1 is MNHNS, CDR2 SASEGT. There are 13 residues in the CDR3. V lost 6 bases and J lost 6; bases outside the gene matches: 4. CDR3 sequence: CASRPLAGGEQYF. The CDR3 DNA sequence: TGTGCCAGCAGGCCTCTAGCGGGAGGCGAGCAGTACTTC.

The sample holds many counts of this clonotype. The CDR3 reads CSARDQGRYEQYF. Written as DNA, the CDR3 is TGCAGTGCTAGAGATCAAGGCAGATACGAGCAGTACTTC. V usage is TRBV20-1 and J usage is TRBJ2-7, with no clear D. The length of the CDR3 is 13 residues. Germline lookup yields CDR1 DFQATT and CDR2 SNEGSKA (reference sequence). Trimming shortened V by 0 bases and J by 4 bases, and 10 bases separated the two germline ends.

The rearrangement links TRBV30 to TRBJ1-2; 8 bases align to TRBD1. The J segment lost 7 bases and the V segment lost 2 bases, leaving 9 bases of the junction unmatched. The CDR3 loop spans 14 amino acids. Germline V gene lookup returns CDR1 GTSNPN and CDR2 SVGIG (reference sequence). The CDR3 DNA follows: TGTGCCTGGAGTCCCGGGACAGGCCCTTTTGGCTACACCTTC. It is translated as CAWSPGTGPFGYTF.

Concerning this clonotype: This clone may be a read error of a much larger clone one base away. The rearrangement links TRBV7-2 to TRBJ2-1; 9 bases map to TRBD2. CDR1 and CDR2 (germline): SGHTA, FQGNSA. The V gene end was trimmed by 6 bases and the J gene end by 5 bases; junction bases not matched to a gene: 8. The CDR3 totals 15 residues. The CDR3 DNA follows: TGTGCCAGCAGTAAGCGGGAGGCCCCTCACAATGAGCAGTTCTTC. As protein: CASSKREAPHNEQFF.

This clonotype was detected many times. J is TRBJ1-6 and V is TRBV12-3 or TRBV12-4, with D possibly TRBD1 on 5 matching bases. The germline V and J ends were trimmed by 7 bases and 10 bases, with 17 bases remaining between them. This CDR3 spans 14 amino acids. The CDR3 loop reads CASTPRERGSPLHF. DNA of the CDR3: TGTGCCAGCACCCCCAGGGAAAGAGGATCACCCCTCCACTTT.

Remarks on this clonotype: A much bigger clone sits one base away, suggesting this may be a read error. The V and J genes are TRBV20-1 and TRBJ2-2; D might be TRBD1 or TRBD2, each matching 6 bases. The V gene's germline CDR1 is DFQATT and CDR2 SNEGSKA (reference sequence). The CDR3 extends over 13 amino acids. In DNA, the CDR3 is TGCCGTGGCTCACAGGGAGGCCCCGGGGAGCTGTTTTTT. Translation: CRGSQGGPGELFF.